These 13 T cell receptor beta chains share one sample of origin, sequenced in a study of patients and donors after allogeneic stem cell transplantation. TCRdb reanalysed the RT-PCR reads using MiXCR and keeps one entry per CDR3 protein. Of about a million distinct CDR3 sequences in the sample, over 15% were seen once. Specimen: blood, either unsorted or a sorted T cell fraction (not recorded which). The receptors originated from a human donor who was either an allogeneic HSCT recipient or a stem cell or donor lymphocyte infusion donor (not recorded which). It is not recorded whose cells these are; they may come from a transplant donor.

The gene calls are TRBV20-1 and TRBJ2-3, with TRBD2 matching over 13 bases. V lost 3 bases, J lost 9 bases, and 9 bases stayed unmatched. Germline V gives CDR1 DFQATT, CDR2 SNEGSKA (reference sequence). This CDR3 has 15 amino acids. This CDR3 reads CSASTSGGASLTQYF. The CDR3 nucleotides read TGCAGTGCTAGTACTAGCGGGGGGGCTAGCCTAACGCAGTATTTT.

The J gene is TRBJ1-3, the V gene TRBV7-2, with D hard to call. Germline-derived CDR1 and CDR2 are SGHTA and FQGNSA. V was pared by 1 base and J by 3 bases, with 10 bases between. The CDR3 runs to 15 residues. For the CDR3, the DNA is TGTGCCAGCAGCTTAGAGCGGGGTTATGGAAACACCATATATTTT. Encoded protein: CASSLERGYGNTIYF. Looking up the rest from reference TRBV7-2 and TRBJ1-3 gives the full variable domain: GAGVSQSPSNKVTEKGKDVELRCDPISGHTALYWYRQSLGQGLEFLIYFQGNSAPDKSGLPSDRFSAERTGGSVSTLTIQRTQQEDSAVYLCASSLERGYGNTIYFGEGSWLTVV.

The rearrangement joins TRBV7-3 to TRBJ2-3, with 7 positions matching TRBD2. The CDR3 spans 14 residues. Per germline, CDR1 SGHTA and CDR2 FQGTGA. Losses at the gene ends were 5 bases for V and 5 bases for J; bases not matched to a gene: 7. The DNA for the CDR3 is TGTGCCAGCAGCGGGGGGGGAGTTGGAGATACGCAGTATTTT. It specifies CASSGGGVGDTQYF.

On this clonotype itself: The junction differs from germline at one of its ends, possibly a read error. The chain employs TRBV5-1 and TRBJ2-7, with unresolved D. The CDR3 loop spans 13 amino acids. Germline V CDR1 and CDR2: SGHRS, YFSETQ. For the CDR3, the DNA is TGCGCCAGCAGCTTCGGCAACTCCTGCGAGCAGTACTTC. This sequence encodes CASSFGNSCEQYF.

This clonotype was detected a few times. This sequence joins TRBV20-1 and TRBJ2-5; TRBD2 aligns across 7 bases. Germline trimming cut 5 bases from V and 5 bases from J; bases unmatched to any gene: 5. Germline V gene sequence: CDR1 DFQATT, CDR2 SNEGSKA (reference sequence). The CDR3 loop spans 12 amino acids. The CDR3 spells CSAGGVVETQYF. In DNA, the CDR3 is TGCAGTGCTGGGGGGGTAGTGGAGACCCAGTACTTC.

This clonotype turned up a few times. The chain is built from TRBV7-9 and TRBJ1-1, with a tentative D call TRBD1 (6 bases). V shed 5 bases and J shed 7 bases, with 14 bases lying between them. The CDR3 has 13 amino acids. Per the germline V gene, CDR1 is SEHNR and CDR2 is FQNEAQ (reference sequence). The CDR3 DNA follows: TGTGCCAGCAGCCCCGACAGGCAACTTGAAGCTTTCTTT. This gives the protein CASSPDRQLEAFF.

This clonotype has more than one count but fewer than ten. Its ends do not fully match the called genes, so a read error is possible. The chain is built from TRBV3-1 and TRBJ2-1, with TRBD1 matching over 11 bases. The CDR3 is 13 residues long. CDR1 LGHDT and CDR2 YNNKEL come from the germline V gene (reference sequence). For the CDR3, the DNA is TGTGCCAGCAGCCAAGATGAGGGACAGGGGGTGCTCTTC. Protein sequence: CASSQDEGQGVLF.

This clonotype was detected a few times. This chain joins TRBV5-1 and TRBJ2-3; D unclear. Germline loops: CDR1 SGHRS, CDR2 YFSETQ. There are 15 residues in the CDR3. V shed 3 bases and J shed 6 bases, with 17 bases lying between them. The CDR3 sequence: CASSSGVPNPDTQYF. In nucleotides, the CDR3 is TGCGCCAGCAGCTCGGGTGTCCCAAACCCCGATACGCAGTATTTT.

This rearrangement joins TRBV6-5 to TRBJ1-4; D perhaps matches TRBD1 (6 bases). Trimming shortened V by 4 bases and J by 6 bases, and 12 bases separated the two germline ends. This CDR3 is 14 amino acids long. The V gene's germline CDR1 is MNHEY and CDR2 SVGAGI. As DNA, the CDR3 is TGTGCCAGCAGTTCTTGGGGGGCCGATGAAAAACTGTTTTTT. Protein sequence: CASSSWGADEKLFF.

The chain joins TRBV2 to TRBJ2-1; a weak D match, TRBD1 (6 bases). CDR3 length: 14 residues. The germline V and J ends were trimmed by 3 bases and 4 bases, with 10 bases remaining between them. The germline V gene has CDR1 SNHLY and CDR2 FYNNEI. The DNA of the CDR3 is TGTGCCAGCAGTGACCGGGACATTTACAATGAGCAGTTCTTC. This codes for CASSDRDIYNEQFF.

The chain has TRBV4-1 and TRBJ2-1; the D is unclear. Trimming took off 6 bases at V and 7 bases at J, with 19 bases between the two ends. CDR3 length: 15 residues. Germline CDR1 and CDR2: MGHRA and YSYEKL. The CDR3 protein is CASRRVGALANEQFF. CDR3 sequence (DNA): TGCGCCAGCAGGAGAGTCGGAGCCTTGGCAAATGAGCAGTTCTTC.

The chain is built from TRBV20-1 and TRBJ1-1; weak D call: TRBD1 (6 bases). The germline gives CDR1 DFQATT, CDR2 SNEGSKA (reference sequence). The germline V and J ends were trimmed by 4 bases and 4 bases, with 13 bases remaining between them. The CDR3 covers 13 residues. The CDR3 sequence: CSAMSGGATEAFF. CDR3 sequence (DNA): TGCAGTGCTATGTCGGGGGGGGCCACTGAAGCTTTCTTT.

This chain connects TRBV6-1 to TRBJ2-1; 9 bases match TRBD2. Germline V gives CDR1 MNHNS, CDR2 SASEGT. J gave up 9 bases and V 6 bases, and 15 bases lay outside the gene matches. The CDR3 spans 16 residues. CDR3 amino acids: CASRGGGLAKDREQFF. For the CDR3, the DNA is TGTGCCAGCAGGGGGGGTGGACTAGCGAAGGACCGTGAGCAGTTCTTC.